The 9 T cell receptor beta chains below were found in one sample sequenced in a study of blood T cell repertoires in COVID-19. The data were produced by immunoSEQ multiplex PCR, yet TCRdb's version contains in-frame clones alone and is incomplete. This sample has around 280,000 clones, with approximately 86% found just once. What was sequenced was peripheral blood. Receptors were obtained from a woman in her 30s who had recovered from COVID-19.

This sequence joins TRBV5-1 and TRBJ2-7, with TRBD1 as a possible D gene (6 bases). This CDR3 contains 13 residues. Trimming pared 3 bases from V and 6 bases from J, leaving 13 bases between. Looked up from germline, CDR1 is SGHRS and CDR2 is YFSETQ. The CDR3 bases are TGCGCCAGCAGCTCGCCGACAGGACCCGAGCAGTACTTC. It translates to CASSSPTGPEQYF.

The table lists this clone with a count of one. This chain links TRBV7-2 with TRBJ2-7, with D possibly matching TRBD1 (6 bases). There are 15 residues in the CDR3. CDR1 and CDR2 from the germline V gene are SGHTA and FQGNSA. V was cut by 1 base and J by 1 base, with 11 bases left in between. The CDR3 DNA sequence: TGTGCCAGCAGCTTAGACGGGGACATATCCTACGAGCAGTACTTC. It specifies CASSLDGDISYEQYF.

This sequence joins TRBV18 and TRBJ2-7; 7 bases agree with TRBD2. The CDR3 consists of 14 residues. Germline V CDR1 and CDR2: KGHSH, LQKENI. V was pared by 5 bases and J by 0 bases, with 4 bases of the junction left unmatched. This chain's CDR3 is CASSGDYISYEQYF. CDR3 DNA sequence: TGTGCCAGCTCAGGGGACTACATCTCCTACGAGCAGTACTTC.

The rearrangement links TRBV3-1 (or the pseudogene TRBV3-2) to TRBJ2-1, with 10 bases matching TRBD2. The J segment lost 8 bases and the V segment lost 3 bases, leaving 7 bases of the junction unmatched. Germline lookup yields CDR1 LGHDT and CDR2 YNNKEL (reference sequence). CDR3 length: 15 amino acids. The DNA of the CDR3 is TGTGCCAGCAGCCAGAGCGGGAGGGCCCTTGATGAGCAGTTCTTC. Protein product: CASSQSGRALDEQFF.

The J gene is TRBJ2-6, the V gene TRBV19; 9 bases are a match to TRBD2. V dropped 8 bases and J dropped 1; count of bases not matched to a gene: 12. The CDR3 contains 18 residues. Per the germline V gene, CDR1 is LNHDA and CDR2 is SQIVND (reference sequence). The CDR3 loop is CASFAKAGGRSGANVLTF. For the CDR3, the DNA is TGTGCCAGTTTTGCCAAAGCGGGGGGTCGGTCTGGGGCCAACGTCCTGACTTTC.

The chain links TRBV7-9 to TRBJ1-1, with D possibly being TRBD1 (5 bases). The CDR3 is 16 residues long. Germline CDR1 and CDR2: SEHNR and FQNEAQ (reference sequence). Trimming took off 3 bases at V and 1 base at J, with 15 bases between the two ends. CDR3 sequence (DNA): TGTGCCAGCAGCTTCCGCCAGGGCTGGGCGAACACTGAAGCTTTCTTT. Its translation: CASSFRQGWANTEAFF.

The genes are TRBV7-3 and TRBJ2-1; 11 nucleotides line up with TRBD2. The germline V gene has CDR1 SGHTA and CDR2 FQGTGA. The CDR3 extends over 16 amino acids. The junction had 7 bases not matched to a gene; V was cut back by 4 bases and J by 5 bases. CDR3 protein: CASSSSSGRGNNEQFF. The CDR3 DNA follows: TGTGCCAGCAGCTCCAGTAGCGGGAGGGGAAACAATGAGCAGTTCTTC.

The V call is TRBV10-3, the J call TRBJ2-2; TRBD1 aligns across 7 bases. The V segment lost 6 bases and the J segment 5 bases; nucleotides outside the gene matches: 3. Germline V gene sequence: CDR1 ENHRY, CDR2 SYGVKD. This CDR3 has 13 amino acids. The CDR3 loop is CAIRKQGTGELFF. CDR3 DNA sequence: TGTGCCATCAGGAAACAGGGGACCGGGGAGCTGTTTTTT.

The V gene is TRBV4-2, the J gene TRBJ2-5, with 9 bases identical to TRBD2. The germline V gene encodes CDR1 LGHNA and CDR2 YNFKEQ. J lost 3 bases, V lost 6 bases, and 2 bases had no gene match. This CDR3 has 13 amino acids. CDR3 sequence reads: CASRAGGEETQYF. In nucleotides, the CDR3 is TGTGCCAGCAGGGCGGGGGGGGAAGAGACCCAGTACTTC.